This record concerns one T cell receptor (beta chain) sequence. Its matching antigen is unknown. This specimen belongs to a study of identical twins. Whole-study findings and limits: Models underestimated how often monozygotic twins shared out-of-frame TCR alpha.

Germline V lookup: CDR1 SGHRS, CDR2 YFSETQ. The ends were cut back, 1 base at V and 5 bases at J, with 13 bases in the middle. The CDR3 is 14 amino acids. TCRdb re-called the 5' RACE reads with MiXCR, one entry per CDR3 protein. In the table there are 690,000 or so distinct CDR3 sequences, 5.5% to 6.5% of which are singletons. The sequence derives from a young man in good health. This chain links TRBV5-1 with TRBJ2-7; no clear D. The sample comprised naive T cells sorted from blood. The CDR3 here is CASSLMGGLNEQYF. CDR3 nucleotides: TGCGCCAGCAGCTTGATGGGTGGGTTGAACGAGCAGTACTTC.